These 12 T cell receptor beta chains were all obtained from the same sample, sequenced in a study of beta chain features in type 1 diabetes. Sequenced material consisted of expressed TCRB transcripts (all of the isolated RNA was reverse transcribed). TCRdb's table, derived via immunoSEQ multiplex PCR, lists solely in-frame clones and lacks some. The table shows around 280,000 clones, with roughly 8% occurring only once. Sequencing was done on a sample of central memory CD4+ T cells from blood. The receptors were gathered from a woman aged 18-29 years in good health.

This clone was recorded at least ten times. CDR3 nucleotide sequence: TGTGCCAGCAGTGAATTGGATTTTGAGGATACGCAGTATTTT. It translates to CASSELDFEDTQYF. This chain links TRBV6-1 with TRBJ2-3; D ambiguous. Germline V gene sequence: CDR1 MNHNS, CDR2 SASEGT. The CDR3 contains 14 residues. V gave up 2 bases and J gave up 6 bases, with 12 bases separating them.

This clone was seen more than once but under ten times. The chain couples TRBV7-2 to TRBJ1-1, with 8 bases matching TRBD1. Germline V gene sequence: CDR1 SGHTA, CDR2 FQGNSA. J was trimmed by 4 bases and V by 5 bases; bases with no gene match: 6. This CDR3 contains 14 residues. As DNA, the CDR3 is TGTGCCAGCAGCGCATACAGGGGGGGCACTGAAGCTTTCTTT. It translates to CASSAYRGGTEAFF.

The CDR3 sequence: CASRPGDNSGNTIYF. CDR3 coding DNA: TGCGCCAGCAGGCCCGGGGACAACTCTGGAAACACCATATATTTT. V and J are TRBV5-1 and TRBJ1-3, with D perhaps matching TRBD1 (6 bases). The CDR3 consists of 15 residues. In germline, CDR1 is SGHRS, CDR2 YFSETQ. V was trimmed by 5 bases and J by 0 bases, leaving 12 bases between them.

This clone has at least ten counts. The V and J genes are TRBV9 and TRBJ1-1, with D unclear. This CDR3 comprises 16 residues. The germline V and J ends were trimmed by 0 bases and 6 bases, with 18 bases remaining between them. Germline lookup yields CDR1 SGDLS and CDR2 YYNGEE. Here the CDR3 reads CASSVGGRVHTSEAFF. In nucleotides, the CDR3 is TGTGCCAGCAGCGTAGGTGGAAGGGTACATACGTCTGAAGCTTTCTTT.

This clone turned up a few times. V is TRBV13 and J is TRBJ2-3; D not resolved. Trimming pared 3 bases from V and 4 bases from J, leaving 8 bases between. Germline V gene sequence: CDR1 PRHDT, CDR2 FYEKMQ (reference sequence). This CDR3 has 13 amino acids. Here the CDR3 reads CASSLFGADTQYF. The CDR3 DNA is TGTGCCAGCAGCTTGTTTGGGGCAGATACGCAGTATTTT. Full variable domain (remainder filled in from reference TRBV13 and TRBJ2-3): AAGVIQSPRHLIKEKRETATLKCYPIPRHDTVYWYQQGPGQDPQFLISFYEKMQSDKGSIPDRFSAQQFSDYHSELNMSSLELGDSALYFCASSLFGADTQYFGPGTRLTVL.

This clone was counted at least ten times. The V and J genes are TRBV29-1 and TRBJ2-7, with 8 bases fitting TRBD1. The CDR3 covers 15 residues. Germline CDR1 and CDR2: SQVTM and ANQGSEA. V dropped 7 bases and J dropped 3; count of bases not matched to a gene: 14. Here the CDR3 DNA reads TGCAGCGCCTTCAAACCGGGACAGGAGAACTACGAGCAGTACTTC. Its translation is CSAFKPGQENYEQYF.

This clone has a handful of counts. Distinct nucleotide sequences in the sample also encode this CDR3. The V and J genes are TRBV11-2 and TRBJ2-5, with D unresolved. Trimming pared 2 bases from V and 5 bases from J, leaving 3 bases between. Germline V gives CDR1 SGHAT, CDR2 FQNNGV. This CDR3 is built from 11 residues. DNA for the CDR3: TGTGCCAGCAGCTTATTGGAGACCCAGTACTTC. As protein: CASSLLETQYF.

This clone was counted many times. The chain joins TRBV7-9 to TRBJ1-4, with a possible D match to TRBD1 (6 bases). The CDR3 covers 14 residues. CDR1 and CDR2 (germline): SEHNR, FQNEAQ (reference sequence). The V gene lost 6 bases and the J gene lost 8 bases, with 16 bases spanning the gap. The CDR3: CASSQGTAGEKLFF. The CDR3 region has the DNA TGTGCCAGCAGTCAGGGGACCGCTGGGGAAAAACTGTTTTTT.

This clone was seen more than once but under ten times. The CDR3 loop is CASSRDSEGEAFF. CDR3 coding DNA: TGTGCCAGCTCTCGGGACTCCGAGGGTGAAGCTTTCTTT. J is TRBJ1-1 and V is TRBV18; D is perhaps TRBD1 (5 bases). Trimming took 6 bases from V and 7 from J, leaving 15 bases between them. Germline CDR1 reads KGHSH; CDR2 reads LQKENI. The CDR3 runs 13 residues.

The chain is built from TRBV25-1 and TRBJ1-1; 7 bases are a match to TRBD1. Germline loops: CDR1 MGHDK, CDR2 SYGVNS. The V and J ends lost 1 base and 5 bases, in that order; junction bases with no gene match: 10. This CDR3 is built from 16 residues. The CDR3 here is CASSELGGRAATEAFF. DNA of the CDR3: TGTGCCAGCAGTGAATTAGGGGGCAGGGCCGCTACTGAAGCTTTCTTT.

This clone came up many times. The V gene is TRBV7-2, the J gene TRBJ2-1; no firm D call. This CDR3 contains 13 residues. The germline V gene encodes CDR1 SGHTA and CDR2 FQGNSA. V dropped 3 bases and J dropped 2 bases, with 5 bases sitting between them. The CDR3 sequence: CASSFQTYNEQFF. The CDR3 DNA follows: TGTGCCAGCAGCTTCCAGACCTACAATGAGCAGTTCTTC.

The chain uses TRBV4-3 and TRBJ1-6; D remains ambiguous. The V gene's germline CDR1 is LGHNA and CDR2 YSLEER. This CDR3 has 14 amino acids. Trimming stripped 1 base from V and 7 bases from J, with 8 bases between. CDR3 DNA: TGCGCCAGCAGCCAAGTTGGAGGCAATTCACCCCTCCACTTT. This codes for CASSQVGGNSPLHF.